This is a list of T cell receptor beta chains from one sample in a study of T-cell reconstitution after alpha-beta-depleted transplantation in children. TCRdb redid the calling of the PCR reads with MiXCR, one entry per CDR3 protein. The sample has under 450,000 distinct CDR3 sequences, more than 10% seen once. Specimen: PBMCs, collected from the stem cell graft. The receptors shown here come from a human donor who donated a stem cell graft to a child with Fanconi anemia. CDR3s include the opening cysteine and the closing phenylalanine or tryptophan. The order of the fields is D gene, J gene, clone size, V gene, CDR3 DNA, CDR3 protein. D genes are given only for firm matches. Size values are once, few and many counts, or a class for expanded clones, and some rows have none.

TRBD1 | TRBJ1-1 | many | TRBV12-3/TRBV12-4 | TGTGCCAGCAGGATTCGAAACAGGGGGAACACTGAAGCTTTCTTT | CASRIRNRGNTEAFF
- | TRBJ2-7 | - | TRBV20-1 | TGCAGTGCTCCGGGACAACTCTACGAGCAGTACTTC | CSAPGQLYEQYF
- | TRBJ2-5 | - | TRBV7-2 | TGTGCCAGCAGCTCCAAACTAGGGACCCAGTACTTC | CASSSKLGTQYF
TRBD1 | TRBJ2-1 | few | TRBV10-3 | TGTGCCATCAGCGACAGGGGGCTTAACAATGAGCAGTTCTTC | CAISDRGLNNEQFF
TRBD2 | TRBJ2-1 | - | TRBV6-4 | TGTGCCAGCAGTGAACTAGCGGGATACAATGAGCAGTTCTTC | CASSELAGYNEQFF
TRBD1 | TRBJ2-1 | - | TRBV29-1 | TGCAGCGTTGGGGCAGGGGGCCCGGCGAGGACCTACAATGAGCAGTTCTTC | CSVGAGGPARTYNEQFF
- | TRBJ2-3 | - | TRBV6-6 | TGTGCCAGCAGTTCCCACTCAGATACGCAGTATTTT | CASSSHSDTQYF
TRBD1 | TRBJ2-1 | - | TRBV13 | TGTGCCATCAGCATCGTCGGGACAGGGGACCTAAACAATGAGCAGTTCTTC | CAISIVGTGDLNNEQFF
- | TRBJ2-5 | few | TRBV12-3/TRBV12-4 | TGTGCCAGCAGTTTAGGCGGGTCCAAGTACCAAGAGACCCAGTACTTC | CASSLGGSKYQETQYF
TRBD2 | TRBJ2-5 | many | TRBV10-3 | TGTGCCATCAGTGAAGGACTAGCGGGGGCACAAGAGACCCAGTACTTC | CAISEGLAGAQETQYF
- | TRBJ2-6 | - | TRBV12-3/TRBV12-4 | TGTGCCAGCAGTTTTCGGAGGGGAGCCGGGGCCAACGTCCTGACTTTC | CASSFRRGAGANVLTF
- | TRBJ1-1 | many | TRBV3-1 | TGTGCCAGCAGCTCCCGCGACACTATGAACACTGAAGCTTTCTTT | CASSSRDTMNTEAFF
- | TRBJ1-5 | few | TRBV30 | TGTGCCTGGAGTGCCCGGAACGGACAGATCAATCAGCCCCAGCATTTT | CAWSARNGQINQPQHF
- | TRBJ1-4 | few | TRBV12-3/TRBV12-4 | TGTGCCAGCCTGGGGACGGAGGATGAAAAACTGTTTTTT | CASLGTEDEKLFF
- | TRBJ2-3 | - | TRBV20-1 | TGCAGTGCTAGAGATTCAGTGGGGGGAGATACGCAGTATTTT | CSARDSVGGDTQYF
TRBD1 | TRBJ2-1 | few | TRBV5-4 | TGTGCCAGCAGCGGAAGGGACAGCTCCTACAATGAGCAGTTCTTC | CASSGRDSSYNEQFF
- | TRBJ2-1 | - | TRBV20-1 | TGCAGTGCACCAGACGGGACGAGAACCTACAATGAGCAGTTCTTC | CSAPDGTRTYNEQFF
- | TRBJ2-7 | - | TRBV5-1 | TGCGCCAGCAGCCCCACAGGGAATTTCTACGAGCAGTACTTC | CASSPTGNFYEQYF
- | TRBJ2-7 | few | TRBV15 | TGTGCCACCAGCAGAGATTGGGGCGAGCAGTACTTC | CATSRDWGEQYF
- | TRBJ1-5 | - | TRBV5-6 | TGTGCCAGCAGTTTTCGTCACGGACAGCGCAATCAGCCCCAGCATTTT | CASSFRHGQRNQPQHF
- | TRBJ2-6 | few | TRBV7-9 | TGTGCCAGCACCCGACAGGATCACTCTGGGGCCAACGTCCTGACTTTC | CASTRQDHSGANVLTF
- | TRBJ1-4 | many | TRBV5-1 | TGCGCCAGCAGCTTGCAAGGAGGGGGGAATGAAAAACTGTTTTTT | CASSLQGGGNEKLFF
- | TRBJ2-3 | few | TRBV5-6 | TGTGCCAGCAGCCCAGGTGACGGGAGCACAGATACGCAGTATTTT | CASSPGDGSTDTQYF
- | TRBJ2-5 | few | TRBV27 | TGTGCCAGCAGTACGCGGTACCAAGAGACCCAGTACTTC | CASSTRYQETQYF
- | TRBJ1-1 | - | TRBV25-1 | TGTGCCAGTGGTTGGGGGGTCGACACTGAAGCTTTCTTT | CASGWGVDTEAFF
- | TRBJ2-1 | few | TRBV29-1 | TGCAGCGTTGAGGGCGTGGGGACGGTCTACAATGAGCAGTTCTTC | CSVEGVGTVYNEQFF
TRBD2 | TRBJ2-3 | many | TRBV29-1 | TGCAGCGTTGCGGGGGGAGTTGGCACAGATACGCAGTATTTT | CSVAGGVGTDTQYF
TRBD1 | TRBJ2-7 | - | TRBV11-2 | TGTGCCAGCAGCTTGTGGCTCCAGGGGGAATCCTACGAGCAGTACTTC | CASSLWLQGESYEQYF
TRBD1 | TRBJ2-1 | - | TRBV11-2 | TGTGCCAGCAGCCCCGGTTGGGACAGCTCCTACAATGAGCAGTTCTTC | CASSPGWDSSYNEQFF
- | TRBJ2-1 | few | TRBV5-6 | TGTGCCAGCAGCGCCTGGGTTGATTGGAGTAATGAGCAGTTCTTC | CASSAWVDWSNEQFF
- | TRBJ1-1 | - | TRBV11-1 | TGTGCCAGCAGCTTTTCAGTAGGCACTGAAGCTTTCTTT | CASSFSVGTEAFF
- | TRBJ2-5 | many | TRBV27 | TGTGCCAGCAGTTTGCTAGGGAGCCATAGACTGACGCAAGAGACCCAGTACTTC | CASSLLGSHRLTQETQYF
- | TRBJ2-1 | - | TRBV20-1 | TGCAGTGCCGGGGCCGTGCAGAATGAGCAGTTCTTC | CSAGAVQNEQFF
- | TRBJ2-3 | many | TRBV4-3 | TGCGCCAGCAGCCAAGTAATGGGGGGACGCGATACGCAGTATTTT | CASSQVMGGRDTQYF
- | TRBJ2-4 | many | TRBV2 | TGTGCCAGCAGTGAGGTAGACGGCGCAGCCAAAAACATTCAGTACTTC | CASSEVDGAAKNIQYF
- | TRBJ2-2 | few | TRBV6-1 | TGTGCCAGCACCCTCAATTTGGAGTGGGCAGTTGACACCGGGGAGCTGTTTTTT | CASTLNLEWAVDTGELFF
- | TRBJ1-2 | - | TRBV12-3/TRBV12-4 | TGTGCCAGCAGCCCCCAGACAGGCGATTATGGCTACACCTTC | CASSPQTGDYGYTF
TRBD1 | TRBJ1-2 | few | TRBV7-3 | TGTGCCAGCAGCGAAGGGACAGGAGGGGGCTACACCTTC | CASSEGTGGGYTF
- | TRBJ1-2 | many | TRBV6-5 | TGTGCCAGTGCCTTAACGGGGGAGACGGGCTACACCTTC | CASALTGETGYTF
- | TRBJ2-1 | few | TRBV29-1 | TGCAGCGTTTGCCCCACCCCTTATGAGCAGTTCTTC | CSVCPTPYEQFF
- | TRBJ2-1 | - | TRBV11-1 | TGTGCCAGCAGCTTAACAGGGAATTTTGGTGAGCAGTTCTTC | CASSLTGNFGEQFF
- | TRBJ1-2 | - | TRBV9 | TGTGCCAGCAGCGACGACCCGGTGAGCCCTAACTATGGCTACACCTTC | CASSDDPVSPNYGYTF
- | TRBJ1-1 | - | TRBV6-1 | TGTGCCAGCAGTGTGAAGGGGTCTTACACTGAAGCTTTCTTT | CASSVKGSYTEAFF
- | TRBJ2-7 | many | TRBV5-1 | TGCGCCAGCAGCTGGGGGACATACAGCGAGCAGTACTTC | CASSWGTYSEQYF
- | TRBJ1-1 | few | TRBV4-1 | TGCGCCAGCAGCCAAGCGTATCCGAAGACTGAAGCTTTCTTT | CASSQAYPKTEAFF